This TCR beta chain appears in the sequencing data of a study of cytomegalovirus exposure and HLA in healthy donors (dated by TCRdb to between 2016 and 2019). Background on the whole study: An earlier analysis of around 600 of the donors reported 250 to 350 Gb of sequence data and more than 90 million unique TCR beta sequences from about 180 million T cells. An early release covering roughly 640 HLA-typed donors comprised about 320 gigabases of sequencing data and approximately 85 million unique TCR sequences. The study profiled the T cell repertoires of hundreds of subjects by immunosequencing and related them to cytomegalovirus serostatus. Alongside the repertoire data, information on donor age, sex, ethnicity and CMV serostatus was compiled. Of the roughly 400 genotyped donors, about 80% fell in the genetic ancestry cluster associated with self-reported Caucasian donors. All discovery cohort repertoires had been generated using a single sequencing platform. An earlier analysis of fewer than 750 of the donors used high-throughput TCR beta sequencing to judge whether each TCR beta V gene segment behaved as functional or pseudogenic. In addition to the first cohort of 666 subjects, a separate validation cohort of over 90 different subjects was used. Rather than using new phenotypic data, the later analysis identified candidate immune exposures from TCR beta sequences and from how often those sequences occurred across donors. Genome-wide SNP genotypes for about 60% of the roughly 670 donors were used in a later genetic analysis, which treated that subset as a discovery cohort. On average, 235,054 unique TCR beta nucleotide sequences were sequenced per donor among more than 350 genotyped donors of the cohort, with roughly a sixth of those sequences being non-productive. Typing coverage varied by locus: roughly 620-640 donors for A, B, C, DRB1 and DQB1; some 520 for DQA1; some 610 for DPA1; roughly 470 for DPB1. A later analysis re-examined previously published TCR beta repertoires from more than 600 donors and added high-resolution HLA genotyping to investigate patterns of TCR occurrence. The study aimed to test whether signatures of past pathogen exposure could be identified by cataloging public T cell receptors. HLA typing covered class I and class II loci at four-digit resolution. Five DR-DQ haplotypes were treated as single units for association and clustering because of strong linkage in the cohort. To predict cytomegalovirus infection status, the study combined high-throughput TCR immunosequencing, statistical association of individual TCRs with disease status, and machine learning.

The cohort was made up of 666 healthy bone marrow donors. At the time of sampling, all cohort members were nominally healthy, though unrecorded immune exposures were likely present. The donor tested CMV seropositive and was one of the 289 seropositive cohort members. A peripheral blood sample was provided by each donor, and peripheral blood mononuclear cells were used for TCR beta sequencing. Genomic DNA was extracted from the blood cell samples with the Qiagen DNeasy Blood Extraction Kit. Libraries were constructed by the immunoSEQ multiplex PCR assay. For the multiplex PCR, a mixture combining 60 forward primers for TCR Vbeta segments and 13 reverse primers for TCR Jbeta segments was used. A multiplex PCR assay on genomic DNA amplified the CDR3 region of rearranged TCR beta genes. Amplified TCR beta libraries were sequenced as 87-base-pair reads on the Illumina HiSeq System. From the authors' description of their analysis: A later analysis tallied roughly 78 million unique TCR beta chains across the approximately 670 repertoires, and about 10 million of those chains were shared by two or more donors. To remove PCR and sequencing errors, raw reads were error-corrected and collapsed into unique sequences using a nearest-neighbor algorithm that merged closely related sequences. CDR3 sequences were aligned to IMGT reference sequences to assign V, D and J gene segments. For a sequence to be retained, a match of at least six nucleotides was required to both a V gene segment and a J gene segment. Rearrangements were classified as productive when the CDR3 lacked stop codons and remained in frame with V and J, and all other rearrangements were classified as non-productive. Following IMGT convention, CDR3 was defined as the stretch from the second conserved V-encoded cysteine up to the conserved J-encoded phenylalanine. In an earlier analysis of more than 550 of the donors, sequences lacking an unambiguous match to a single V gene segment were excluded. In an earlier analysis of 587 of the donors, V segments were called functional above 56.7% productive rearrangements and were called segregating when the between-donor standard deviation exceeded 5%. To diagnose cytomegalovirus status from the catalog of TCR beta chain sequences, a statistical classification framework was built. In a later analysis, V and J genes were assigned by comparing TCR nucleotide sequences against IMGT/GENE-DB human TR gene sequences. In a later analysis, CDR3 sequences and most-parsimonious VDJ recombination scenarios were assigned using the TCRdist pipeline. A later analysis defined each TCR beta chain by its CDR3 amino acid sequence plus V-gene family, and excluded reads lacking a unique V-gene family. To address suspected cross-contamination and a sequencing artifact, a later analysis removed over 500 highly shared, low-generation-probability nucleotide sequences. For each public chain, a later analysis derived a clonal expansion index from normalized ranks of inferred template counts within each repertoire. Generation probabilities in a later analysis came from a VDJ recombination model fitted to out-of-frame rearrangements, and those results were checked against IGoR. A later analysis scored TCR-TCR, TCR-HLA and TCR-CMV co-occurrence with hypergeometric tests, applying a repertoire-size bias correction to TCR pairs. False discovery rates were estimated in a later analysis by permuting HLA or CMV assignments 20 times. A later analysis grouped co-occurring TCRs with DBSCAN, adding TCRdist sequence similarity when clustering within HLA-allele-positive subsets. Repertoires with fewer than 30,000 or more than 120,000 public chains were left out of co-occurrence clustering, as were about five repertoires with anomalous nucleotide sharing. TCRdb obtained this table from immuneACCESS and retained in-frame rearrangements with V and J assigned. These tables miss some clones; where compared with another copy, unresolved V genes account for less than half of the shortfall, and the remainder is unexplained. The V and J calls and clone size are taken from that table; D and trimming were inferred from the DNA. The sample has tens of thousands of clones on record, about a tenth of them singletons. The ten largest make up about 24% of the sample.

This clone was seen a few times. Its binding antigen is unknown. Per-base quality was not reported, and no clone a single base away is much larger than it. Here is what the overall study found, with its caveats: Correlated functional status among segregating V segments might reflect linkage disequilibrium, but an unknown experimental factor could not be ruled out. Assigning TCR associations to individual alleles was difficult when HLA alleles, especially DR and DQ, strongly co-occurred. Only TCR beta chains were sequenced in this cohort, and the absence of alpha or paired-chain data limited detectable features. In a later analysis, 15,000 to 20,000 TCR beta sequences were associated with specific HLA alleles at a false discovery rate of 0.05. In a later genetic analysis, a missense DCLRE1C variant was associated with V-gene and J-gene trimming of TCR beta chains, and the association was replicated in an independent cohort. A few of the identified cytomegalovirus-associated TCR beta chains were confirmed in vitro to be specific for cytomegalovirus antigens. In an earlier analysis of some 540 of the donors, most TCR beta V segments appeared in productive rearrangements about 90% or about 30% of the time, broadly matching IMGT annotations. Compared with equally common non-associated chains, HLA-associated TCR beta chains in a later analysis were more clonally expanded and had lower generation probabilities. According to the authors, the approach could potentially be generalized to other disease states and immunological phenotypes. In a later analysis, TCR association rates were found to vary across HLA loci, with the most associated TCRs seen for DRB1 alleles and the fewest for HLA-C alleles. Because counts were too low, roughly 18 rarely observed V segments, including chromosome 9 orphons, were left out of the earlier analysis of over 550 of the donors. The classifier was reported to diagnose cytomegalovirus status with high specificity and sensitivity in both the original cohort and the validation cohort. For the cohort, immune exposure information was limited to CMV serostatus. A further reported finding was that TCR beta sequences accurately predicted the HLA-A and HLA-B alleles for most subjects in the first cohort. The study gave a list of about 160 TCR beta chains associated with cytomegalovirus. Across donors, most TCR sequences were observed very rarely, whereas some public TCRs were present in many individuals. In a later genetic analysis, fewer N-insertions in productive TCRs were reported among donors in an Asian-associated ancestry cluster than the approximately 670-donor mean. The sequencing pipeline was judged likely to have produced a cluster of highly shared sequence variants as a technical artifact. Because some donors lacked HLA typing at each locus, the association tests relied only on the typed subset. Roughly uniform sequencing depth across donors was assumed in presence/absence analyses, although this assumption may not hold. According to a later analysis, most CMV-associated TCR beta chains appeared to be HLA-restricted, and the HLA associations seemed to be driven largely by CMV exposure. A later analysis reported that several top co-occurrence clusters appeared linked to parvovirus B19, influenza, CMV and Epstein-Barr virus.

The sequence was obtained from a man between 60 and 75 years old in good health and CMV-seropositive. Material for sequencing was PBMCs.

The CDR3 here reads CASSYTGGPYEQYF. The DNA sequence follows: TGTGCCAGCAGTTACACGGGAGGGCCTTACGAGCAGTACTTC. The sequence is built from TRBV6-5 and TRBJ2-7; the junction holds 8 bases that match TRBD2. Trimmed from V: 2 bases; trimmed from J: 4 bases; junction bases lacking a gene match: 4. Based on the germline V gene, the CDR1 and CDR2 sequences are MNHEY and SVGAGI. The CDR3 has 14 amino acids, counting the end cysteine and phenylalanine. Solely the CDR3 DNA is kept, with 42 bases framed from the first base.